This T cell receptor beta chain was observed in a study of cytomegalovirus exposure and HLA in healthy donors. Overall study context: Earlier results showed roughly 120 million unique TCR beta sequences derived from roughly 180 million T cells.

Use of 60 Vbeta and 13 Jbeta primers characterized the PCR. Profiling relied on immunoSEQ multiplex PCR, and the TCRdb table lists in-frame clones only, not all of them. This sample carries 160,000 or so clones, approximately 81% of them seen once, and the ten largest clones take approximately 0.98%. Findings of the study overall: Donor immune exposure was known only as CMV serostatus.

The length of the CDR3 is 14 residues. J lost 10 bases, V lost 5 bases, and 11 bases had no gene match. From germline, CDR1 is MNHNS and CDR2 SASEGT. Points on this clone: Its antigen is currently unknown.

The receptor's source is a young man in good health and CMV-seronegative. Sequencing was carried out using PBMCs. The chain carries TRBV6-1 and TRBJ1-5; TRBD1 matches at 7 bases. The CDR3 coding sequence is TGTGCCAGCAGTTATGACAGGGCAACATCCCCCCAGCATTTT. Its protein product is CASSYDRATSPQHF.